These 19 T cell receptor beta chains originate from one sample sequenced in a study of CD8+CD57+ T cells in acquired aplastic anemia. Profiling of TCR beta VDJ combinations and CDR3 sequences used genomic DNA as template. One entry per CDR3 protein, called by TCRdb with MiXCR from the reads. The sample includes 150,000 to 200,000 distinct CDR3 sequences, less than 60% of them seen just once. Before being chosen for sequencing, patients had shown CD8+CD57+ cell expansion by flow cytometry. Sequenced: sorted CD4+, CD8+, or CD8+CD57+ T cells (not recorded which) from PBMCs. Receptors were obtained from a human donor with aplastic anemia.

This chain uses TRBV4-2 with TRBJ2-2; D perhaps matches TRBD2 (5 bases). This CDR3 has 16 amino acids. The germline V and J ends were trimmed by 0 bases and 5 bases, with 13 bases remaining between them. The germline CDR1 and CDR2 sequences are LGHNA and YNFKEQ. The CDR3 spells CASSQEPRAWTGELFF. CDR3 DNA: TGTGCCAGCAGCCAAGAACCGAGGGCCTGGACCGGGGAGCTGTTTTTT.

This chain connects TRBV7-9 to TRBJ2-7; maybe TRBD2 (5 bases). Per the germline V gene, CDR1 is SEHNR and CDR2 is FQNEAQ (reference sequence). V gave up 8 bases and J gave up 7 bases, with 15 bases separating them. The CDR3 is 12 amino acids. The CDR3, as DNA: TGTGCCAGCCGGGGAGATGAGTGGGAGCAGTACTTC. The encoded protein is CASRGDEWEQYF. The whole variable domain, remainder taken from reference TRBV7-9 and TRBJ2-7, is DTGVSQNPRHKITKRGQNVTFRCDPISEHNRLYWYRQTLGQGPEFLTYFQNEAQLEKSRLLSDRFSAERPKGSFSTLEIQRTEQGDSAMYLCASRGDEWEQYFGPGTRLTVT.

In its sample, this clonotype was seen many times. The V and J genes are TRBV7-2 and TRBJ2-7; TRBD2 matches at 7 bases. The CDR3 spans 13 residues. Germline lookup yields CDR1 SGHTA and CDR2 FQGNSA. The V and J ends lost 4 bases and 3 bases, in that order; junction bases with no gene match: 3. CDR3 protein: CASSSSGDYEQYF. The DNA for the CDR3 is TGTGCCAGCAGCTCCAGCGGGGACTACGAGCAGTACTTC. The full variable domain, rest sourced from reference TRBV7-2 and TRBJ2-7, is GAGVSQSPSNKVTEKGKDVELRCDPISGHTALYWYRQSLGQGLEFLIYFQGNSAPDKSGLPSDRFSAERTGGSVSTLTIQRTQQEDSAVYLCASSSSGDYEQYFGPGTRLTVT.

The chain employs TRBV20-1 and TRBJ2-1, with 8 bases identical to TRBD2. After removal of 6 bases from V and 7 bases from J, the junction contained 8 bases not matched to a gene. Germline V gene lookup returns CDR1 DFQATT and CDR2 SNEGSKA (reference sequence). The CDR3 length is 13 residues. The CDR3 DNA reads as TGCAGTGCCCCCGGGACTAGGTCAAATGAGCAGTTCTTC. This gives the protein CSAPGTRSNEQFF.

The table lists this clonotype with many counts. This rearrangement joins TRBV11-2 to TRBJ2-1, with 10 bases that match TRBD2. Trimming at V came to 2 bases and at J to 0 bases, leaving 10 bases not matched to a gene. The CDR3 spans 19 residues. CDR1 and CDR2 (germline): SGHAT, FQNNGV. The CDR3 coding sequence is TGTGCCAGCAGCTTACACCCGCGGACTAGCGGCGTCTCCTACAATGAGCAGTTCTTC. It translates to CASSLHPRTSGVSYNEQFF.

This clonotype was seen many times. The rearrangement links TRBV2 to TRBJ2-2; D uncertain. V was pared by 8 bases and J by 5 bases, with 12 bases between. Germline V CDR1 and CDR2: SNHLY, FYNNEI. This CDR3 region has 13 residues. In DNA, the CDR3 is TGTGCCAGCGGAACAGTCCTAACCGGGGAGCTGTTTTTT. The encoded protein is CASGTVLTGELFF.

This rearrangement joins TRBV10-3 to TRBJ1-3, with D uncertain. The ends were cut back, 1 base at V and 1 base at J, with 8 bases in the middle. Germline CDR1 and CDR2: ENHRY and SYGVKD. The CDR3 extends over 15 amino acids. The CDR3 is CAISEFVQSGNTIYF. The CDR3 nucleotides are TGTGCCATCAGTGAGTTTGTCCAGTCTGGAAACACCATATATTTT.

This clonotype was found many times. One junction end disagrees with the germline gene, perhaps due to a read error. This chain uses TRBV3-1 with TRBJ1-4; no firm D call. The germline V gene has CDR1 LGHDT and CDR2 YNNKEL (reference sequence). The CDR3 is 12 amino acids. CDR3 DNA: TGTGCCAGCAGCCAAGGGCAAGGCATCATCGCTTTT. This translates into CASSQGQGIIAF.

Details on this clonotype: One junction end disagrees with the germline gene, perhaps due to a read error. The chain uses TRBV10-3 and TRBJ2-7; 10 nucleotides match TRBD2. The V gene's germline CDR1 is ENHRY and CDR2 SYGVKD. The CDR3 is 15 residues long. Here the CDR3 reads CASSYSGLASRQQYF. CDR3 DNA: TGTGCCAGCAGTTACTCGGGACTAGCGTCTCGCCAGCAGTACTTC.

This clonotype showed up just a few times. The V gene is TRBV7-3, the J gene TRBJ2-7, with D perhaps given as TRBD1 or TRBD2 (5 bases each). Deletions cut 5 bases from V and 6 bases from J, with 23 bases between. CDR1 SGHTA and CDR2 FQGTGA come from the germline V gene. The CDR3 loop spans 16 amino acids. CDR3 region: CASSQEDGTPPPEQYF. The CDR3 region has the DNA TGTGCCAGCAGCCAGGAGGATGGGACCCCGCCGCCCGAGCAGTACTTC.

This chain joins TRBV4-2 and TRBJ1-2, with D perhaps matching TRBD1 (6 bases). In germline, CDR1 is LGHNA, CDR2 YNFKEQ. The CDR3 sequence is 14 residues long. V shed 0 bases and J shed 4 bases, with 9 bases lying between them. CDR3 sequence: CASSQDQGSYGYTF. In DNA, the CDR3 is TGTGCCAGCAGCCAAGATCAGGGGAGCTATGGCTACACCTTC.

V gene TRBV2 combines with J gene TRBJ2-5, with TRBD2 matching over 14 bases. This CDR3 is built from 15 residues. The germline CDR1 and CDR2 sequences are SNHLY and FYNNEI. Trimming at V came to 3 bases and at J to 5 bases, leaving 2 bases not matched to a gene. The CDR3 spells CASSETSGGAETQYF. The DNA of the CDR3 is TGTGCCAGCAGTGAGACTAGCGGGGGGGCTGAGACCCAGTACTTC.

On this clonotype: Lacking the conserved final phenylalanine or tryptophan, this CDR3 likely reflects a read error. The CDR3 coding sequence is TGTGCCATCAGTGAATTGGGCGGGGGTAACGAGCAGTACTCC. Amino acids: CAISELGGGNEQYS. The chain has TRBV10-3 and TRBJ2-7; 7 bases are a match to TRBD2. The germline CDR1 and CDR2 sequences are ENHRY and SYGVKD. The CDR3 has 14 amino acids. The junction had 7 bases not matched to a gene; V was cut back by 3 bases and J by 5 bases.

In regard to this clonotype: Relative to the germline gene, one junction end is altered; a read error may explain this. The CDR3 DNA is TGTGCCAGCACCAAGCGGGGAGGAAGCTCCTACAATGAGCCGTTCTTC. The encoded protein is CASTKRGGSSYNEPFF. The rearrangement links TRBV3-1 to TRBJ2-1; 7 bases match TRBD2. The CDR3 extends over 16 amino acids. CDR1 is LGHDT and CDR2 is YNNKEL in the germline V gene (reference sequence).

The CDR3 here is CATSREGQGYGYTF. The CDR3 DNA follows: TGTGCCACCAGCAGAGAAGGTCAGGGCTATGGCTACACCTTC. V usage is TRBV15 and J usage is TRBJ1-2; a possible D gene is TRBD1 (5 bases). This CDR3 has 14 residues. The V end lost 0 bases, the J end lost 4 bases, and 9 bases lay between the germline ends. Germline V gene lookup returns CDR1 LNHNV and CDR2 YYDKDF (reference sequence).

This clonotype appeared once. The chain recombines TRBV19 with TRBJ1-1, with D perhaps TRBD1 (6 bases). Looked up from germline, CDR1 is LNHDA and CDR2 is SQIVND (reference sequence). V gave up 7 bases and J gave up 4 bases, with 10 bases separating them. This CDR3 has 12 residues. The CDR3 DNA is TGTGCCAGTACGGCAGGGGCCACTGAAGCTTTCTTT. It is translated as CASTAGATEAFF.

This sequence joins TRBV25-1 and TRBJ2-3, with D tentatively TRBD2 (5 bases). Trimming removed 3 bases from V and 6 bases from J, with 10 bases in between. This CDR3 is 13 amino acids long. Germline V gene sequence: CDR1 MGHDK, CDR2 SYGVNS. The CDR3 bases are TGTGCCAGCAGTGAGGATCCGGGGGATACGCAGTATTTT. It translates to CASSEDPGDTQYF.

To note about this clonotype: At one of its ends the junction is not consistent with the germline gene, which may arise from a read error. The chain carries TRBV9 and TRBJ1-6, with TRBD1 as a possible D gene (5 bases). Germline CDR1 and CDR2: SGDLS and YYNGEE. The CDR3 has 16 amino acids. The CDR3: CANSLRGGGANSPLHF. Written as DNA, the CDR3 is TGTGCCAACAGCCTACGCGGGGGAGGGGCGAATTCACCCCTCCACTTT.

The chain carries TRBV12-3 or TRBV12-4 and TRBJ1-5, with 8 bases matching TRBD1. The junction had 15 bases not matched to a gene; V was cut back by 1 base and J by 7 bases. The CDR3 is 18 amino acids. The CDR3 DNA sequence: TGTGCCAGCAGTTTAGGGGCAGGGGGCATTCGAGGCACCCAGCCCCAGCATTTT. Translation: CASSLGAGGIRGTQPQHF.